These T cell receptor beta chains were read from a single sample in a study of T-cell reconstitution after alpha-beta-depleted transplantation in children. TCRdb processed the PCR reads anew with MiXCR; each CDR3 protein has one entry. The sample shows some 200,000 distinct CDR3 sequences, about 8.4% of them seen only once. The sequences come from PBMCs, mostly from graft donor cells, collected 360 days after TCRalphabeta/CD19-depleted stem cell transplant. These receptors all come from a male patient aged 2-15 years who had a stem cell transplant for acute myeloid leukemia, so the T cells may come from the graft donor. Each CDR3 is given with its conserved first and last residue. The D gene is left open where the match is weak. Only part of the rows carry a size: once, few, many, or a class if the clone is expanded.

NA	TRBV9	TRBJ2-2	TRBD2	CASSVRAGGATGELFF	TGTGCCAGCAGCGTAAGGGCGGGAGGGGCCACCGGGGAGCTGTTTTTT
NA	TRBV12-3/TRBV12-4	TRBJ1-4	NA	CASRNPGDEDEKLFF	TGTGCCAGCAGGAACCCAGGGGATGAGGATGAAAAACTGTTTTTT
few	TRBV7-8	TRBJ2-1	NA	CASIPRDLYNEQFF	TGTGCCAGCATTCCTAGGGACCTCTACAATGAGCAGTTCTTC
NA	TRBV5-1	TRBJ2-5	NA	CASSLYGATGETQYF	TGCGCCAGCAGCTTGTACGGGGCCACCGGGGAGACCCAGTACTTC
few	TRBV12-3/TRBV12-4	TRBJ2-7	TRBD1	CASSPQGALSSYEQYF	TGTGCCAGCAGTCCCCAGGGGGCCTTAAGCTCCTACGAGCAGTACTTC
NA	TRBV6-5	TRBJ2-7	NA	CASSYSFAEDEQYF	TGTGCCAGCAGTTACTCTTTTGCGGAGGACGAGCAGTACTTC
many	TRBV5-6	TRBJ2-1	NA	CASSLGFPGNEQFF	TGTGCCAGCAGCTTGGGCTTCCCGGGGAATGAGCAGTTCTTC
few	TRBV15	TRBJ2-5	TRBD2	CATSRFSLADYLPWRVSETQYF	TGTGCCACCAGCCGGTTCAGTCTAGCGGATTACCTTCCTTGGCGAGTTTCAGAGACCCAGTACTTC
many	TRBV5-1	TRBJ2-5	NA	CASSLLGGRETQYF	TGCGCCAGCAGCTTGTTAGGAGGGCGAGAGACCCAGTACTTC
many	TRBV5-1	TRBJ1-3	TRBD1	CASSGQESSGNTIYF	TGCGCCAGCAGTGGACAGGAGTCATCTGGAAACACCATATATTTT
many	TRBV5-1	TRBJ1-1	NA	CASSSSVGRRTEAFF	TGCGCCAGCAGCTCCTCGGTTGGGAGGCGGACTGAAGCTTTCTTT
many	TRBV15	TRBJ2-2	TRBD2	CASSGRPPGELFF	TGTGCTTCCAGCGGGAGACCGCCCGGGGAGCTGTTTTTT
few	TRBV20-1	TRBJ1-4	NA	CSASPGRGEKLFF	TGCAGTGCTAGCCCAGGGCGGGGAGAAAAACTGTTTTTT
many	TRBV29-1	TRBJ2-1	NA	CSVNPGAQGNEQFF	TGCAGCGTTAATCCGGGGGCCCAGGGAAATGAGCAGTTCTTC
NA	TRBV10-3	TRBJ2-1	TRBD2	CAISTPTSGRGEQFF	TGTGCCATCAGTACACCGACTAGCGGGAGAGGGGAGCAGTTCTTC
NA	TRBV20-1	TRBJ1-5	TRBD1	CSARDQGAYQPQHF	TGCAGTGCTAGAGACCAGGGGGCCTATCAGCCCCAGCATTTT
NA	TRBV7-9	TRBJ1-6	TRBD1	CASSYRGAYNSPLHF	TGTGCCAGCAGCTACAGGGGAGCGTATAATTCACCCCTCCACTTT
many	TRBV5-1	TRBJ1-6	NA	CASSLDAGRGSPLHF	TGCGCCAGCAGCTTGGACGCCGGACGTGGGTCACCCCTCCACTTT
many	TRBV5-5	TRBJ2-2	NA	CASSFSGDSSGELFF	TGTGCCAGCAGCTTTAGCGGCGATTCATCCGGGGAGCTGTTTTTT
NA	TRBV5-1	TRBJ2-5	TRBD2	CASSLDSGDQETQYF	TGCGCCAGCAGTCTGGATAGCGGGGACCAAGAGACCCAGTACTTC
many	TRBV6-2/TRBV6-3	TRBJ1-1	NA	CASNYQQGTEAFF	TGTGCCAGCAATTATCAACAGGGAACTGAAGCTTTCTTT
NA	TRBV11-2	TRBJ2-7	NA	CASSLDRDEQYF	TGTGCCAGCAGCTTAGACAGGGACGAGCAGTACTTC
many	TRBV27	TRBJ1-1	NA	CASSPTGEMNTEAFF	TGTGCCAGCAGTCCGACCGGGGAGATGAACACTGAAGCTTTCTTT
few	TRBV29-1	TRBJ2-7	NA	CSVDPGAGEQYF	TGCAGCGTTGACCCGGGGGCTGGGGAGCAGTACTTC
many	TRBV11-2	TRBJ1-1	NA	CASSLQGGGAFF	TGTGCCAGCAGCTTACAGGGAGGGGGAGCTTTCTTT
few	TRBV29-1	TRBJ2-3	TRBD2	CSVEGGSSADTQYF	TGCAGCGTTGAAGGCGGGAGTAGTGCAGATACGCAGTATTTT
many	TRBV12-3/TRBV12-4	TRBJ2-5	TRBD1	CASSFWPGPDRVSEATQYF	TGTGCCAGCAGTTTTTGGCCTGGGCCCGACAGGGTCAGTGAGGCGACCCAGTACTTC
NA	TRBV15	TRBJ1-5	TRBD1	CATSRDRGHGQPQHF	TGTGCCACCAGTCGGGACAGGGGGCACGGTCAGCCCCAGCATTTT
many	TRBV2	TRBJ2-5	NA	CASSGSRRQETQYF	TGTGCCAGCAGTGGAAGTCGGCGACAAGAGACCCAGTACTTC
many	TRBV4-3	TRBJ2-3	TRBD2	CASSQGKTSGRATDTQYF	TGCGCCAGCAGCCAAGGCAAGACTAGCGGGAGGGCTACAGATACGCAGTATTTT
few	TRBV28	TRBJ2-7	TRBD2	CASSSGLAGADTYEQYF	TGTGCCAGCAGTTCCGGACTAGCGGGAGCCGATACCTACGAGCAGTACTTC
many	TRBV5-1	TRBJ1-1	TRBD1	CASSTGTESEAFF	TGCGCCAGCAGCACCGGGACAGAGTCTGAAGCTTTCTTT
NA	TRBV7-2	TRBJ1-2	NA	CASSPTDHYGYTF	TGTGCCAGCAGCCCTACAGATCACTATGGCTACACCTTC
many	TRBV29-1	TRBJ2-7	NA	CSVARTAPYEQYF	TGCAGCGTTGCAAGGACAGCTCCCTACGAGCAGTACTTC
NA	TRBV7-3	TRBJ2-3	NA	CASSFVSTDTQYF	TGTGCCAGCAGCTTTGTAAGCACAGATACGCAGTATTTT
many	TRBV12-3/TRBV12-4	TRBJ2-1	TRBD2	CASRRGTSGRSNEQFF	TGTGCCAGCAGACGGGGGACTAGCGGGAGGAGCAATGAGCAGTTCTTC
many	TRBV4-2	TRBJ2-5	TRBD1	CASSPEPGQGVRETQYF	TGTGCCAGCAGCCCGGAGCCGGGACAGGGGGTCAGAGAGACCCAGTACTTC
few	TRBV5-1	TRBJ2-1	TRBD1	CASSSTGTGSYNEQFF	TGCGCCAGCAGCTCAACCGGGACAGGTAGCTACAATGAGCAGTTCTTC
many	TRBV4-1	TRBJ1-6	NA	CASSPFLWPPYTDNSPLHF	TGCGCCAGCAGCCCCTTCCTCTGGCCGCCTTATACAGATAATTCACCCCTCCACTTT
NA	TRBV12-3/TRBV12-4	TRBJ1-1	TRBD1	CASRRTGSNTEAFF	TGTGCCAGCAGGCGGACAGGGAGTAACACTGAAGCTTTCTTT
many	TRBV9	TRBJ2-5	NA	CASSVATSRETQYF	TGTGCCAGCAGCGTAGCAACTAGCAGAGAGACCCAGTACTTC
once	TRBV18	TRBJ2-7	TRBD2	CASSPPSGRNTYEQYF	TGTGCCAGCTCACCACCTAGCGGGAGGAATACCTACGAGCAGTACTTC
NA	TRBV12-3/TRBV12-4	TRBJ1-1	NA	CASQIRPVVPGTEAFF	TGTGCCAGCCAAATCCGGCCGGTGGTCCCGGGCACTGAAGCTTTCTTT
once	TRBV14	TRBJ2-7	NA	CASSRRGRYEQYF	TGTGCCAGCAGCCGGAGGGGGCGGTACGAGCAGTACTTC
many	TRBV5-1	TRBJ2-1	NA	CASSSGVNREQFF	TGCGCCAGCAGCTCCGGGGTTAACAGGGAGCAGTTCTTC